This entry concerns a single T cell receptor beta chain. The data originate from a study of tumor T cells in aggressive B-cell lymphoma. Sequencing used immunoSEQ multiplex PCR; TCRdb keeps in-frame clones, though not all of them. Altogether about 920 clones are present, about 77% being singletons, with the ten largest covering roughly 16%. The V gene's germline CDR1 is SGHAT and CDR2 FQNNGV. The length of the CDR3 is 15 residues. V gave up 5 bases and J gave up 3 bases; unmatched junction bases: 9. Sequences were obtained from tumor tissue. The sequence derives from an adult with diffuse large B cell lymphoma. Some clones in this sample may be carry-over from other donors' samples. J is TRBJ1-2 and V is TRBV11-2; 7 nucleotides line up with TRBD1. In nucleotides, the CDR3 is TGTGCCAGCAGCCTAAGGACAGGCTTGGACTATGGCTACACCTTC. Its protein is CASSLRTGLDYGYTF. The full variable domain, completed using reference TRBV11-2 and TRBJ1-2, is EAGVAQSPRYKIIEKRQSVAFWCNPISGHATLYWYQQILGQGPKLLIQFQNNGVVDDSQLPKDRFSAERLKGVDSTLKIQPAKLEDSAVYLCASSLRTGLDYGYTFGSGTRLTVV.